This T cell receptor (beta chain) was obtained from a study of T cells in Graves' hyperthyroidism and ophthalmopathy. General study findings and limits: Blood held most thyroid clonotypes expanded above 0.001 frequency. Ophthalmopathy prediction by the model preceded onset by a median roughly 6 months. A 13 V-J model separated ophthalmopathy from stable hyperthyroidism.

Researchers took RNA transcripts and amplified the TCR beta CDR3 regions from them. TCR CDR3 underwent first-round RT-PCR with the HTBI primer set. From the multiplex PCR reads, TCRdb called clonotypes with MiXCR, one entry per CDR3 protein. The sample lists 450,000 to 700,000 distinct CDR3 sequences, about half occurring once. There are 13 residues in the CDR3. Trimming left V 9 bases short and J 10 bases short, with 19 bases between. Germline V gene sequence: CDR1 MNHNS, CDR2 SASEGT. As for this clonotype: Its antigen is undetermined.

The V call is TRBV6-1, the J call TRBJ2-1; a weak D match, TRBD2 (7 bases). The sequenced sample consisted of peripheral blood or thyroid tissue (not recorded which). This clonotype was obtained from an adult woman with Graves' disease, either hyperthyroidism or ophthalmopathy (not recorded which). The CDR3 sequence is CASGRRGGGEQFF. Written as DNA, the CDR3 is TGTGCCAGTGGGCGGAGGGGCGGGGGCGAGCAGTTCTTC.